Given below is one T cell receptor (beta chain) in context. Antigen specificity is unknown. The data are from a study of vaccination and CD4 T cells after COVID-19. Trimming removed 5 bases from V and 5 bases from J, with 15 bases in between. This CDR3 comprises 15 residues. Germline-derived CDR1 and CDR2 are SGHAT and FQNNGV. Treatment in this sample: roughly 11-day PBMC culture with coronavirus spike peptide pools or control peptides (ViraFEST assay). With the Oncomine TCR Beta short-read assay, DNA from cultured CD4+ T cells was sequenced. TCRdb ran MiXCR on the PCR reads and lists one entry per CDR3 protein. The data contain about 25,000 distinct CDR3 sequences, roughly 44% of them singletons.

The material sequenced was CD4+ T cells from blood, cultured in vitro. The rearrangement links TRBV11-2 to TRBJ2-2; TRBD1 is a possible D gene (6 bases). The receptor's source is a human donor who had recovered from COVID-19. The DNA of the CDR3 is TGTGCCAGCAGCCCCCCAGGGGCGCGGACCGGGGAGCTGTTTTTT. Encoded protein: CASSPPGARTGELFF.